The TCR beta chain under discussion was sequenced for a study of regulatory T cells in long-lasting Graves disease. Study-level results: Sharing of public clonotypes was greater in persistent patients (roughly 2,600) than in new patients (about 970).

This clonotype has only a few counts. Its antigen remains unidentified. As for time point: newly diagnosed GD, antithyroid drugs for less than 3 months. The TCR library used RNA extracted from PBMCs. The patient group derived from an endocrinology department in Xi'an, China. Library construction for TCR beta used iRepertoire HTBI primers and Arm-PCR of CDR3 regions. One entry per CDR3 protein results from TCRdb running MiXCR on the multiplex PCR reads. In the table there are about 350,000 distinct CDR3 sequences, about a sixth of which are singletons. This CDR3 has 16 residues. Germline V gene lookup returns CDR1 MNHEY and CDR2 SVGEGT. J lost 5 bases, V lost 7 bases, and 12 bases had no gene match. These data were likewise used in another study, on T cells in Graves' hyperthyroidism and ophthalmopathy. That work states: Initially, a first-round RT-PCR of the TCR CDR3 employed the HTBI primer set. Most thyroid-expanded clonotypes above 0.001 were also found in blood.

This receptor was taken from a woman under 30 with Graves disease. The chain joins TRBV6-2 or TRBV6-3 to TRBJ2-1; 9 bases agree with TRBD1. The specimen was peripheral blood mononuclear cells (PBMCs), collected at new diagnosis, from a patient treated with antithyroid drugs. CDR3 region: CASNGQMGQGNNEQFF. In DNA, the CDR3 is TGTGCCAGCAACGGGCAGATGGGACAGGGAAACAATGAGCAGTTCTTC.